A selection of T cell receptor beta chains follows, all from one sample in a study of cytomegalovirus exposure and HLA in healthy donors. The table came from immunoSEQ multiplex PCR; TCRdb's copy has only in-frame clones and leaves some out. The data contain about 170,000 clones, roughly 71% of them singletons. What was sequenced was PBMCs. The origin of the receptors is a woman in her forties or fifties in good health and CMV-seropositive. CDR3s leave out the opening cysteine and the closing phenylalanine or tryptophan.

V,J,CDR3
TRBV18,TRBJ2-7,ASSVRGEQY
TRBV6-5,TRBJ1-1,ASSYSRQGTTEAF
TRBV2,TRBJ2-2,ATQQDSYTGELF
TRBV5-1,TRBJ2-7,ASSSTVQNNRGQY
TRBV10-3,TRBJ1-1,AISVRGPTEAF
TRBV6-5,TRBJ1-1,ASSYDRGGTEAF
TRBV13,TRBJ1-1,ASSLGLRFTEAF
TRBV7-9,TRBJ1-1,ASSLTGGSEAF
TRBV6-5,TRBJ1-5,ASSYRGGQPQH
TRBV10-2,TRBJ2-1,ASLGGAGAFISSYNEQF
TRBV6-5,TRBJ1-2,ASSYSGTGGGYT
TRBV30,TRBJ1-1,AWSVSRNTEAF
TRBV5-6,TRBJ2-7,ASSLGLGQALYEQY
TRBV6-5,TRBJ1-1,ASSFSGDRTEAF
TRBV5-1,TRBJ2-2,ASSLIPRPGELF
TRBV5-4,TRBJ1-2,ASSAGQGRAGYT
TRBV5-1,TRBJ2-1,ASSLGGGTENEQF
TRBV6-1,TRBJ1-5,ASTKGQGRTQPQH
TRBV7-9,TRBJ2-7,ASSSRLAHEQY
TRBV27,TRBJ1-5,ASSLLGASQPQH
TRBV5-1,TRBJ2-1,ASSLTSGSYNEQF
TRBV7-9,TRBJ2-7,ASSFGRQYEQY
TRBV9,TRBJ1-2,ASSSGTLNYGYT
TRBV6-6,TRBJ1-2,ASSYKTPNPQGVT
TRBV4-1,TRBJ1-2,ASSQEGYGVRANYGYT
TRBV27,TRBJ1-1,ASSSTGAEAF
TRBV6-1,TRBJ1-3,ASSTDGGSGNTIY
TRBV29-1,TRBJ2-4,SAAGAGVQNIQY
TRBV7-2,TRBJ1-4,ASSRTGQTNEKLF
TRBV5-1,TRBJ2-5,ASSLQGGAETQY
TRBV6-5,TRBJ2-5,ASSYTSGGRETQY
TRBV5-6,TRBJ2-3,ASSVGTGRRDTQY
TRBV11-3,TRBJ2-7,ASSPGTAGVEQY
TRBV19,TRBJ2-2,ASSQPSGVNTGELF
TRBV13,TRBJ2-1,ASSLGLLYNEQF
TRBV27,TRBJ2-3,ASSLNTGGTDTQY
TRBV9,TRBJ2-2,ASSVGGGPNAGELF
TRBV6-6,TRBJ1-2,ASCEGQGRGYT
TRBV19,TRBJ2-3,ASSRGLAGGSSTDTQY
TRBV9,TRBJ2-5,ASNFEGQGDEQY
TRBV19,TRBJ1-2,ASSPGTGGTSGYGYT
TRBV5-1,TRBJ2-3,ASSLSPLGTDTQY
TRBV27,TRBJ1-4,ANTPAPQDEKLF
TRBV5-1,TRBJ2-1,ASSFGQGFINEQF
TRBV7-3,TRBJ2-1,ASSFTAGGGRGEQF
TRBV7-3,TRBJ1-1,ASSTQGNTEAF
TRBV19,-,ASSMKGGEYEQY
TRBV27,TRBJ1-2,ASALRGGAGGYT
TRBV6-1,TRBJ1-2,ASSEAGVNYGYT
TRBV15,TRBJ2-1,ATSRDMPSGLRNGQF
TRBV6-1,TRBJ1-1,ASSEGGLRNTEAF
TRBV27,TRBJ2-7,ASSLKWDIYEQY